The 28 T cell receptor beta chains reported below all come from one sample, sequenced in a study of CD8 T cells in ankylosing spondylitis. MiXCR, applied by TCRdb to the 5' RACE reads, yields one record per CDR3 protein. The table lists over 700,000 distinct CDR3 sequences, around a fifth of them singletons. These receptors' targets are unknown. Study outcomes and limitations: Blood of patients with ankylosing spondylitis appeared to be characterized by a TCR beta motif of eight highly homologous variants.

The source material was blood, either unsorted or a sorted T cell fraction (not recorded which). All receptors derive from a male donor with ankylosing spondylitis.

The rearrangement uses TRBV29-1 and TRBJ2-6; the match to TRBD1 covers 7 bases. V dropped 3 bases and J dropped 0; count of bases not matched to a gene: 8. The germline CDR1 and CDR2 sequences are SQVTM and ANQGSEA. This CDR3 has 17 amino acids. CDR3 region: CSVESGQRSSGANVLTF. The CDR3 coding sequence is TGCAGCGTTGAGTCGGGACAGCGCAGCTCTGGGGCCAACGTCCTGACTTTC.

This rearrangement joins TRBV4-1 to TRBJ2-1, with TRBD2 as a possible D gene (6 bases). V lost 4 bases, J lost 4 bases, and 23 bases lay in between. This CDR3 comprises 18 residues. The germline V gene has CDR1 MGHRA and CDR2 YSYEKL. CDR3 DNA sequence: TGCGCCAGCAGCCTGCCGCTCGGGGCAATAGCGGAGTACAATGAGCAGTTCTTC. Amino acids: CASSLPLGAIAEYNEQFF.

Ten or more counts support this clonotype. The chain has TRBV28 and TRBJ1-1; no definite D call. Trimming pared 1 base from V and 9 bases from J, leaving 12 bases between. Germline V gives CDR1 MDHEN, CDR2 SYDVKM. The CDR3 extends over 13 amino acids. CDR3 in DNA: TGTGCCAGCAGTTTATTCGAGCCGGTGAAAGCTTTCTTT. Its translation is CASSLFEPVKAFF.

The V gene is TRBV20-1, the J gene TRBJ2-5, with 11 nucleotides matching TRBD2. CDR1 is DFQATT and CDR2 is SNEGSKA in the germline V gene (reference sequence). The V and J ends lost 0 bases and 4 bases, in that order; junction bases with no gene match: 16. The length of the CDR3 is 19 residues. This CDR3 reads CSARDVTSGGAAGAETQYF. The CDR3 bases are TGCAGTGCTAGAGATGTTACTAGCGGGGGAGCCGCAGGGGCAGAGACCCAGTACTTC.

This sequence joins TRBV2 and TRBJ1-6; D is ambiguous. The germline CDR1 and CDR2 sequences are SNHLY and FYNNEI. This CDR3 has 15 residues. Trimming cost V 4 bases and J 0 bases, with 7 bases left between them. The CDR3 spells CASSVGRSYNSPLHF. The CDR3 DNA sequence: TGTGCCAGCAGTGTTGGCCGCTCCTATAATTCACCCCTCCACTTT.

This clonotype was seen only a few times. This chain links TRBV11-2 with TRBJ2-1; D unresolved. The CDR3 loop spans 15 amino acids. Germline V lookup: CDR1 SGHAT, CDR2 FQNNGV. V was trimmed by 5 bases and J by 2 bases, leaving 13 bases between them. The CDR3 DNA reads as TGTGCCAGCAGCCCTCGGTGGGCCCCCTACAATGAGCAGTTCTTC. Protein product: CASSPRWAPYNEQFF.

This clonotype showed up just a few times. V and J are TRBV5-1 and TRBJ1-2; TRBD1 aligns across 8 bases. CDR1 SGHRS and CDR2 YFSETQ come from the germline V gene. The CDR3 spans 15 residues. The ends lost 0 bases at V and 2 bases at J; junction bases unmatched: 3. In nucleotides, the CDR3 is TGCGCCAGCAGCTTGGTTACAGGGGGGAACTATGGCTACACCTTC. Translated: CASSLVTGGNYGYTF. The variable domain in full, with the rest retrieved from reference TRBV5-1 and TRBJ1-2, is KAGVTQTPRYLIKTRGQQVTLSCSPISGHRSVSWYQQTPGQGLQFLFEYFSETQRNKGNFPGRFSGRQFSNSRSEMNVSTLELGDSALYLCASSLVTGGNYGYTFGSGTRLTVV.

This clonotype has only a few counts. The chain is built from TRBV7-9 and TRBJ1-1; the match to TRBD1 covers 8 bases. The CDR3 has 12 amino acids. Germline CDR1 reads SEHNR; CDR2 reads FQNEAQ (reference sequence). V lost 4 bases and J lost 6; bases outside the gene matches: 1. The CDR3 sequence is CASSWGQAEAFF. The DNA of the CDR3 is TGTGCCAGCAGCTGGGGACAGGCTGAAGCTTTCTTT.

This clonotype was recorded a few times. The chain links TRBV12-3 or TRBV12-4 to TRBJ2-5; D may correspond to TRBD1 or TRBD2 (5 bases each). Trimming cost V 5 bases and J 5 bases, with 18 bases left between them. The CDR3 runs 15 residues. The CDR3 DNA reads TGTGCCAGCAGTCTCGATCGGGGCCCCAAGGAGACCCAGTACTTC. Amino acid sequence: CASSLDRGPKETQYF.

The chain links TRBV2 to TRBJ1-5; D remains ambiguous. The germline CDR1 and CDR2 sequences are SNHLY and FYNNEI. The CDR3 loop spans 14 amino acids. Trimming pared 4 bases from V and 1 base from J, leaving 8 bases between. CDR3 protein: CASSGARSNQPQHF. The CDR3 coding sequence is TGTGCCAGCAGTGGGGCCAGGAGCAATCAGCCCCAGCATTTT.

This clonotype has more than one count but fewer than ten. V is TRBV5-1 and J is TRBJ1-1, with a possible D match to TRBD1 (5 bases). This CDR3 is 14 amino acids long. Germline CDR1 and CDR2: SGHRS and YFSETQ. Trimming took 1 base from V and 0 from J, leaving 7 bases between them. CDR3 bases: TGCGCCAGCAGCTTGTCGGACATGAACACTGAAGCTTTCTTT. It specifies CASSLSDMNTEAFF.

This clonotype came up a few times. The CDR3 region has the DNA TGTGCCAGTAGTCGGGACAGCTCATCCCGCAATCAGCCCCAGCATTTT. It specifies CASSRDSSSRNQPQHF. The V gene is TRBV19, the J gene TRBJ1-5; 7 nucleotides align to TRBD1. The CDR3 is 16 residues long. The V gene's germline CDR1 is LNHDA and CDR2 SQIVND (reference sequence). J lost 2 bases, V lost 5 bases, and 9 bases had no gene match.

CDR3 sequence reads: CASSSPRKGEGEQYF. CDR3 in DNA: TGTGCCAGCAGTTCACCTCGTAAGGGCGAGGGCGAGCAGTACTTC. The genes are TRBV27 and TRBJ2-7, with a tentative D call TRBD2 (5 bases). The CDR3 loop spans 15 amino acids. V gave up 4 bases and J gave up 6 bases, with 19 bases separating them. Germline values: CDR1 MNHEY, CDR2 SMNVEV (reference sequence).

This clonotype has a handful of counts. This chain joins TRBV20-1 and TRBJ2-7; TRBD1 aligns across 8 bases. J was trimmed by 3 bases and V by 1 base; bases with no gene match: 5. The CDR3 runs 14 residues. CDR1 DFQATT and CDR2 SNEGSKA come from the germline V gene (reference sequence). The CDR3 coding sequence is TGCAGTGCTAGAGGACAGGACAGGGTCTACGAGCAGTACTTC. This translates into CSARGQDRVYEQYF.

The rearrangement joins TRBV2 to TRBJ2-7; the D gene could be TRBD1 or TRBD2 (5 bases each). V lost 3 bases, J lost 2 bases, and 17 bases lay in between. Germline CDR1 and CDR2: SNHLY and FYNNEI. The CDR3 sequence is 16 residues long. This chain's CDR3 is CASSEPRRTGPYEQYF. CDR3 sequence (DNA): TGTGCCAGCAGTGAGCCCCGCAGGACGGGGCCCTACGAGCAGTACTTC.

V and J are TRBV5-1 and TRBJ2-7, with TRBD1 identical over 10 bases. V shed 3 bases, J shed 1 base, and the junction held 4 bases outside the gene matches. The CDR3 runs to 15 residues. The V gene's germline CDR1 is SGHRS and CDR2 YFSETQ. CDR3 sequence reads: CASSSGQGGSYEQYF. For the CDR3, the DNA is TGCGCCAGCAGCTCCGGACAGGGGGGGTCCTACGAGCAGTACTTC.

The rearrangement joins TRBV12-3 or TRBV12-4 to TRBJ2-2, with unresolved D. Trimming left V 7 bases short and J 3 bases short, with 12 bases between. The CDR3 has 14 residues. The CDR3 coding sequence is TGTGCCAGCAAGTCTAACGTTGACACCGGGGAGCTGTTTTTT. Protein sequence: CASKSNVDTGELFF.

J is TRBJ2-2 and V is TRBV5-1; 9 nucleotides match TRBD2. After removal of 4 bases from V and 1 base from J, the junction contained 2 bases not matched to a gene. This CDR3 contains 15 residues. Germline-derived CDR1 and CDR2 are SGHRS and YFSETQ. Here the CDR3 reads CASSNSGGNTGELFF. The CDR3 nucleotides read TGCGCCAGCAGCAATAGCGGGGGGAACACCGGGGAGCTGTTTTTT.

This chain joins TRBV19 and TRBJ2-7; D is unclear. Germline assignment: CDR1 LNHDA and CDR2 SQIVND (reference sequence). This CDR3 is built from 14 residues. Trimming pared 5 bases from V and 1 base from J, leaving 12 bases between. The CDR3 protein is CASSQLSESYEQYF. CDR3 bases: TGTGCCAGTAGTCAACTGAGTGAGTCCTACGAGCAGTACTTC.

The chain joins TRBV15 to TRBJ1-5, with D perhaps matching TRBD1 (6 bases). The CDR3 runs 15 residues. V was cut by 0 bases and J by 7 bases, with 13 bases left in between. CDR1 is LNHNV and CDR2 is YYDKDF in the germline V gene (reference sequence). The CDR3 spells CATSRDIQGTQPQHF. DNA of the CDR3: TGTGCCACCAGCAGAGATATACAGGGTACCCAGCCCCAGCATTTT.

This clonotype was seen more than once but under ten times. This rearrangement joins TRBV5-1 to TRBJ1-1; a weak D match, TRBD1 (6 bases). There are 14 residues in the CDR3. CDR1 and CDR2 (germline): SGHRS, YFSETQ. V was shortened by 2 bases and J by 6 bases, with 14 bases between the two germline ends. The CDR3 sequence is CASSFGDNFAEAFF. For the CDR3, the DNA is TGCGCCAGCAGCTTCGGGGACAATTTCGCTGAAGCTTTCTTT.

This clonotype was detected only a few times. The chain employs TRBV4-1 and TRBJ2-7; TRBD2 matches 14 bases. V was clipped by 4 bases and J by 2 bases; unmatched bases: 4. CDR3 length equals 16 residues. The germline V gene encodes CDR1 MGHRA and CDR2 YSYEKL. The DNA of the CDR3 is TGCGCCAGCAGCCGAGAGACTAGCGGGGGGGCCTACGAGCAGTACTTC. It encodes CASSRETSGGAYEQYF.

In this sample, this clonotype turned up a few times. In DNA, the CDR3 is TGCGCCAGCAGCCCAACCTGGTTGGGTTCTTCACCCCTCCACTTT. It yields the protein CASSPTWLGSSPLHF. The chain recombines TRBV4-1 with TRBJ1-6; D remains unclear. The V gene lost 4 bases and the J gene lost 9 bases, with 16 bases spanning the gap. The CDR3 covers 15 residues. Germline lookup yields CDR1 MGHRA and CDR2 YSYEKL.

The rearrangement links TRBV7-9 to TRBJ2-1, with 7 bases that match TRBD1. The germline V gene encodes CDR1 SEHNR and CDR2 FQNEAQ (reference sequence). V lost 5 bases to trimming and J lost 8 bases; unmatched junction nucleotides: 6. The CDR3 is 13 amino acids. CDR3 coding DNA: TGTGCCAGCAGCAACACAGGGGTCGATGAGCAGTTCTTC. It specifies CASSNTGVDEQFF.

This sequence joins TRBV20-1 and TRBJ1-1; D ambiguous. The CDR3 spans 14 residues. The germline V and J ends were trimmed by 5 bases and 1 base, with 14 bases remaining between them. Per the germline V gene, CDR1 is DFQATT and CDR2 is SNEGSKA (reference sequence). The CDR3 DNA sequence: TGCAGTGCTGATGAGTCCGGGAAGAACACTGAAGCTTTCTTT. Translation gives CSADESGKNTEAFF.

The CDR3 sequence is CASSPAGLVTDTQYF. CDR3 DNA: TGTGCCAGCTCCCCCGCGGGACTAGTGACAGATACGCAGTATTTT. The chain carries TRBV18 and TRBJ2-3; TRBD2 agrees at 8 bases. Per germline, CDR1 KGHSH and CDR2 LQKENI. The CDR3 extends over 15 amino acids. Trimming at V came to 6 bases and at J to 3 bases, leaving 8 bases not matched to a gene.

The gene calls are TRBV7-2 and TRBJ2-3; 7 bases align to TRBD2. The CDR3 has 16 residues. Losses at the gene ends were 1 base for V and 4 bases for J; bases not matched to a gene: 8. The germline V gene has CDR1 SGHTA and CDR2 FQGNSA. CDR3: CASSLGGRGRADTQYF. As DNA, the CDR3 is TGTGCCAGCAGCTTAGGGGGGAGGGGACGCGCAGATACGCAGTATTTT.

The rearrangement joins TRBV7-2 to TRBJ1-4; D is unclear. The CDR3 has 17 amino acids. The V gene's germline CDR1 is SGHTA and CDR2 FQGNSA. V shed 1 base and J shed 0 bases, with 12 bases lying between them. In DNA form, the CDR3 reads TGTGCCAGCAGCTTAGGCTACGGGCAGGCAACTAATGAAAAACTGTTTTTT. Residues: CASSLGYGQATNEKLFF.